This is a list of T cell receptor beta chains from one sample in a study of Tregs in tolerant kidney transplant recipients. The repertoire was sequenced with immunoSEQ multiplex PCR; TCRdb's copy has only in-frame clones and lacks some. In the table there are 55,000 to 75,000 clones, 87% of which are singletons. This specimen was CD4+ T cells from blood (PBMCs), taken 6 months after the transplant. These receptors originate from a human patient who received a combined kidney and bone marrow transplant. Part of the T cells may come from the graft donor. CDR3s include the opening cysteine and the closing phenylalanine or tryptophan. Fields, in order: V gene, CDR3 length, clone size, D gene, J gene, CDR3 DNA, CDR3 protein. D genes are given only for firm matches. Size is stated for part of the rows, as once, few or many counts, or as a class when the clone is expanded.

>TRBV11-1|18|-|-|TRBJ2-6
TGTGCCAGCAGCTGGGGGGGGCGACAGTTCTCTGGGGCCAACGTCCTGACTTTC
CASSWGGRQFSGANVLTF
>TRBV5-4|15|once|TRBD2|TRBJ2-7
TGTGCCAGCAGCTTGTGGGGTATCGGGGGGGTTGAGCAGTACTTC
CASSLWGIGGVEQYF
>TRBV5-1|21|-|TRBD2|TRBJ2-1
TGCGCCAGCAGCTCAACCACCGGGACTAGCGGGGGCCGACGCCCCTACAATGAGCAGTTCTTC
CASSSTTGTSGGRRPYNEQFF
>TRBV29-1|14|-|TRBD2|TRBJ2-2
TGCAGCGCGACCGAAGCGGGGCGAACGGGGGAGCTGTTTTTT
CSATEAGRTGELFF
>TRBV7-8|13|once|TRBD1|TRBJ1-5
TGTGCCAGCAGCCCTAGACAGGGACAGCCCCAGCATTTT
CASSPRQGQPQHF
>TRBV25-1|16|-|-|TRBJ1-4
TGTGCCAGCAGTGAAGGGGGAGTGCGGGGGCATGAAAAACTGTTTTTT
CASSEGGVRGHEKLFF
>TRBV18|15|-|-|TRBJ2-5
TGTGCCAGCTCACCAGGATTGAACAGGTTTAAGACCCAGTACTTC
CASSPGLNRFKTQYF
>TRBV20-1|11|once|-|TRBJ2-1
TGCAGTGCTAGTAGTGTGTATGAGCAGTTCTTC
CSASSVYEQFF
>TRBV19|13|few|-|TRBJ1-1
TGTGCCAGTCGGGAACATTCGAACACTGAAGCTTTCTTT
CASREHSNTEAFF
>TRBV6-5|14|-|TRBD1|TRBJ2-7
TGTGCCAGCAGCCGGACAGGGACAGCCTACGAGCAGTACTTC
CASSRTGTAYEQYF
>TRBV7-8|15|once|-|TRBJ2-2
TGTGCCAGCAGCTCAAGGGGTTTGAACACCGGGGAGCTGTTTTTT
CASSSRGLNTGELFF
>TRBV4-2|17|-|TRBD2|TRBJ2-1
TGTGCCAGCAGCCAGGGGACTAGCGCGTACTCCTACAATGAGCAGTTCTTC
CASSQGTSAYSYNEQFF
>TRBV4-3|15|-|-|TRBJ2-1
TGCGCCAGCAGCCAAGATTGGCTTTCCTACAATGAGCAGTTCTTC
CASSQDWLSYNEQFF
>TRBV19|16|-|-|TRBJ2-3
TGTGCCAGTAGTATTACTGGGAGGATCCCCACAGATACGCAGTATTTT
CASSITGRIPTDTQYF
>TRBV30|11|few|-|TRBJ2-1
TGTGCCTGGAGCGGGGTGAATGAGCAGTTCTTC
CAWSGVNEQFF
>TRBV29-1|14|-|TRBD1|TRBJ2-7
TGCAGCGTTGAGGGGGGACAGGGGGCAGACGAGCAGTACTTC
CSVEGGQGADEQYF
>TRBV6-1|15|-|-|TRBJ1-2
TGTGCCAGCAGTGAAGGTTGGGGGGCTAACTATGGCTACACCTTC
CASSEGWGANYGYTF
>TRBV7-8|16|-|-|TRBJ2-7
TGTGCCAGCAGCTTAGCTCGGGACACCTACTACTACGAGCAGTACTTC
CASSLARDTYYYEQYF
>TRBV7-9|12|-|-|TRBJ2-3
TGTGCCAGCAGCTTAGTCGGAGATACGCAGTATTTT
CASSLVGDTQYF
>TRBV6-1|15|-|TRBD2|TRBJ2-1
TGTGCCAGCCGAGGGACTAGCGGGAGTGGTAATGAGCAGTTCTTC
CASRGTSGSGNEQFF
>TRBV6-6|13|few|TRBD2|TRBJ2-7
TGTGCCAGCAGGGGACTAGCTACCTACGAGCAGTACTTC
CASRGLATYEQYF
>TRBV7-6|16|-|-|TRBJ2-3
TGTGCCAGCAGCTCCCTTGGCGGGGAGTGGGCAGATACGCAGTATTTT
CASSSLGGEWADTQYF
>TRBV7-2|14|-|-|TRBJ1-1
TGTGCCAGCAGCTTTTGGGGGCTAGACACTGAAGCTTTCTTT
CASSFWGLDTEAFF
>TRBV4-2|12|-|-|TRBJ2-1
TGTGCCAGCAGCCAAGATTCTAATGAGCAGTTCTTC
CASSQDSNEQFF
>TRBV9|15|-|TRBD2|TRBJ2-3
TGTGCCAGCAGCCGGACTAGCACGAAGGGTGACACGCAGTATTTT
CASSRTSTKGDTQYF
>TRBV29-1|20|once|-|TRBJ2-7
TGCAGCGTTGATCACATCCCCGGCACGGAGACCCGGATCCCCTTAAACGAGCAGTACTTC
CSVDHIPGTETRIPLNEQYF
>TRBV10-3|11|-|TRBD1|TRBJ1-2
TGTGCCATCACTGACAGGGCTGGCTACACCTTC
CAITDRAGYTF
>TRBV9|17|-|-|TRBJ1-3
TGTGCCAGCAGCGTATCCCCCGGTCCCTCAGGAGGAAACACCATATATTTT
CASSVSPGPSGGNTIYF
>TRBV6-5|16|-|-|TRBJ2-7
TGTGCCAGCAGTTACGACCCCTTTGGCGGCTCCTACGAGCAGTACTTC
CASSYDPFGGSYEQYF
>TRBV5-1|13|-|TRBD1|TRBJ2-1
TGCGCCAGCAGCGGGACAGGTCTTAGGGGGCAGTTCTTC
CASSGTGLRGQFF
>TRBV30|14|-|TRBD1|TRBJ1-4
TGTGCCTGGAGTCCGGGACAGGGTATAGAAAAACTGTTTTTT
CAWSPGQGIEKLFF
>TRBV6-6|15|-|TRBD2|TRBJ2-7
TGTGCCAGCAGTTCGGGACTAGCGGGGGTTTACGAGCAGTACTTC
CASSSGLAGVYEQYF
>TRBV19|14|-|TRBD1|TRBJ1-5
TGTGCCAGTACCAACGACAGGGTTGGTCAGCCCCAGCATTTT
CASTNDRVGQPQHF
>TRBV10-3|14|few|TRBD1|TRBJ2-7
TGTGCCACCGTGGGGGACAGGGATTCCTACGAGCAGTACTTC
CATVGDRDSYEQYF
>TRBV19|15|-|-|TRBJ1-5
TGTGCCAGTACCTCTTGGACAGCCCAAAATCAGCCCCAGCATTTT
CASTSWTAQNQPQHF
>TRBV7-9|15|-|-|TRBJ2-3
TGTGCCAGCAGCTTAGGACGGACTAGCACAGATACGCAGTATTTT
CASSLGRTSTDTQYF
>TRBV6-7|12|-|TRBD1|TRBJ1-5
TGTGCCACACAGGGGAGCAATCAGCCCCAGCATTTT
CATQGSNQPQHF
>TRBV5-1|17|-|-|TRBJ1-2
TGCGCCAGCAGCCTGAGTCGGGTAGCCTCCCGAGCCTATGGCTACACCTTC
CASSLSRVASRAYGYTF
>TRBV4-1|20|-|TRBD2|TRBJ2-5
TGCGCCAGCAGCCAAGATCTCGGGACTAGCGGGAGGTCGGTGAGAGAGACCCAGTACTTC
CASSQDLGTSGRSVRETQYF
>TRBV7-2|14|-|TRBD1|TRBJ2-7
TGTGCCAGCAGCCGAAGGACAGGGGAAAACGAGCAGTACTTC
CASSRRTGENEQYF
>TRBV9|15|-|-|TRBJ1-2
TGTGCCAGCAGCGTAGGTGGCAGGTCTGGCTATGGCTACACCTTC
CASSVGGRSGYGYTF
>TRBV12-5|15|-|-|TRBJ2-5
TGTGCTAGTGTCCAAGGGGAGGTGCCGTGGGAGACCCAGTACTTC
CASVQGEVPWETQYF
>TRBV12-5|12|few|-|TRBJ1-3
TGTGCTAGTGGGGACAGAGGAAACACCATATATTTT
CASGDRGNTIYF
>TRBV7-2|14|-|TRBD1|TRBJ2-5
TGTGCCAGCAGCTCGACAGGGAACCAAGAGACCCAGTACTTC
CASSSTGNQETQYF
>TRBV11-2|13|-|TRBD1|TRBJ2-1
TGTGCCAGCAGCTTGGGACAGAACAATGAGCAGTTCTTC
CASSLGQNNEQFF
>TRBV19|14|-|TRBD1|TRBJ2-5
TGTGCCAGTAGTATCACAGGGGGCCAAGAGACCCAGTACTTC
CASSITGGQETQYF
>TRBV10-3|13|-|-|TRBJ2-1
TGTGCCATCATGGCGGGGGCGGGCGATGAGCAGTTCTTC
CAIMAGAGDEQFF
>TRBV5-8|16|-|TRBD1|TRBJ1-5
TGTGCCAGCAGCAGACGGGACAGGAGGAGCAATCAGCCCCAGCATTTT
CASSRRDRRSNQPQHF
>TRBV11-2|15|-|TRBD2|TRBJ2-5
TGTGCCAGCGGTCTCCGGGGGGGCCTCCGGGAGACCCAGTACTTC
CASGLRGGLRETQYF